One and the same sample provided the 30 T cell receptor beta chains below, sequenced in a study of technical replicates of blood from a few donors. Repertoires were generated with immunoSEQ multiplex PCR, while TCRdb's copy carries only in-frame clones and drops some. The profile shows approximately 75,000 clones, nearly 98% of them singletons. The specimen was T cells isolated from PBMCs. All receptors come from a human donor in good health.

CDR3 residues: CASSDGQEVRGYTF. CDR3 DNA: TGTGCCAGCAGTGACGGACAAGAGGTTCGTGGCTACACCTTC. The chain combines TRBV2 with TRBJ1-2; tentative D call: TRBD1 (5 bases). Germline V CDR1 and CDR2: SNHLY, FYNNEI. This CDR3 spans 14 amino acids. The germline V and J ends were trimmed by 3 bases and 7 bases, with 15 bases remaining between them. The complete variable domain, with remaining parts taken from reference TRBV2 and TRBJ1-2, reads EPEVTQTPSHQVTQMGQEVILRCVPISNHLYFYWYRQILGQKVEFLVSFYNNEISEKSEIFDDQFSVERPDGSNFTLKIRSTKLEDSAMYFCASSDGQEVRGYTFGSGTRLTVV.

The J gene is TRBJ1-2, the V gene TRBV28; TRBD1 aligns across 9 bases. This CDR3 spans 15 amino acids. The trim removed 4 bases at V and 4 bases at J, leaving 7 bases unmatched. CDR1 and CDR2 from the germline V gene are MDHEN and SYDVKM. The CDR3 region has the DNA TGTGCCAGCAGTTCCTCCGGACAGGGGACCTATGGCTACACCTTC. Translated: CASSSSGQGTYGYTF.

The V gene is TRBV5-4, the J gene TRBJ2-7; D not resolved. This CDR3 spans 12 amino acids. The V end lost 2 bases, the J end lost 7 bases, and 10 bases lay between the germline ends. Germline V lookup: CDR1 SGHNT, CDR2 YYREEE (reference sequence). CDR3 DNA: TGTGCCAGCAGCTTCGGTCCTTCTGAGCAGTACTTC. Its protein product is CASSFGPSEQYF. Full variable domain (outside the CDR3, taken from reference TRBV5-4 and TRBJ2-7): ETGVTQSPTHLIKTRGQQVTLRCSSQSGHNTVSWYQQALGQGPQFIFQYYREEENGRGNFPPRFSGLQFPNYSSELNVNALELDDSALYLCASSFGPSEQYFGPGTRLTVT.

The V and J genes are TRBV7-3 and TRBJ1-1; 8 nucleotides line up with TRBD1. Germline trimming cut 5 bases from V and 1 base from J; bases unmatched to any gene: 6. Germline lookup yields CDR1 SGHTA and CDR2 FQGTGA. This CDR3 is 15 amino acids long. The CDR3 protein is CASSMTGAGNTEAFF. CDR3 nucleotide sequence: TGTGCCAGCAGCATGACAGGGGCCGGGAACACTGAAGCTTTCTTT.

This chain links TRBV7-9 with TRBJ2-1; D gene unclear. Germline CDR1 and CDR2: SEHNR and FQNEAQ (reference sequence). V gave up 1 base and J gave up 5 bases, with 3 bases separating them. The CDR3 totals 12 residues. CDR3 sequence reads: CASSLGDNEQFF. DNA for the CDR3: TGTGCCAGCAGCTTAGGAGACAATGAGCAGTTCTTC.

The chain joins TRBV19 to TRBJ2-1, with 11 nucleotides matching TRBD1. The V gene's germline CDR1 is LNHDA and CDR2 SQIVND (reference sequence). The CDR3 is 15 amino acids. After removal of 5 bases from V and 6 bases from J, the junction contained 6 bases not matched to a gene. The CDR3 loop is CASSPRDRGSNEQFF. CDR3 sequence (DNA): TGTGCCAGTAGTCCCCGGGACAGGGGGTCCAATGAGCAGTTCTTC.

V and J are TRBV11-2 and TRBJ2-3; 12 nucleotides agree with TRBD2. There are 15 residues in the CDR3. CDR1 and CDR2 from the germline V gene are SGHAT and FQNNGV. The J segment lost 3 bases and the V segment lost 7 bases, leaving 5 bases of the junction unmatched. CDR3 region: CASNPSGRATDTQYF. The CDR3 bases are TGTGCCAGCAACCCTAGCGGGAGGGCGACAGATACGCAGTATTTT.

J is TRBJ1-2 and V is TRBV28; D unresolved. Germline V gene sequence: CDR1 MDHEN, CDR2 SYDVKM. The V gene lost 5 bases and the J gene lost 5 bases, with 18 bases spanning the gap. This CDR3 spans 15 amino acids. This CDR3 is CASSPIGREIYGYTF. Here the CDR3 DNA reads TGTGCCAGCAGTCCAATCGGACGGGAAATATATGGCTACACCTTC.

The chain has TRBV27 and TRBJ1-4; D not resolved. Between the trimmed V and J ends, which lost 2 bases and 0 bases, there was a span of 7 bases. There are 15 residues in the CDR3. Per the germline V gene, CDR1 is MNHEY and CDR2 is SMNVEV (reference sequence). CDR3 coding DNA: TGTGCCAGCAGTTTAAATGAGGCAACTAATGAAAAACTGTTTTTT. Translation: CASSLNEATNEKLFF.

This chain joins TRBV2 and TRBJ1-1, with 8 bases lining up with TRBD1. This CDR3 is built from 16 residues. Germline CDR1 reads SNHLY; CDR2 reads FYNNEI. J gave up 0 bases and V 6 bases, and 9 bases lay outside the gene matches. The CDR3, as DNA: TGTGCCAGCAGCGTTGGACAGGGAGCAATGAACACTGAAGCTTTCTTT. Encoded protein: CASSVGQGAMNTEAFF.

This chain connects TRBV14 to TRBJ2-1, with D uncertain. The CDR3 has 16 residues. Germline V gives CDR1 SGHDN, CDR2 FVKESK. V lost 3 bases, J lost 12 bases, and 24 bases lay in between. CDR3 sequence reads: CASSQFLLRAQDWQFF. In DNA, the CDR3 is TGTGCCAGCAGCCAGTTCCTCCTTAGAGCTCAGGATTGGCAGTTCTTC.

The chain joins TRBV9 to TRBJ2-7; no definite D call. Deletions cut 2 bases from V and 2 bases from J, with 8 bases between. CDR3 length: 13 residues. Germline CDR1 reads SGDLS; CDR2 reads YYNGEE. As DNA, the CDR3 is TGTGCCAGCAGCGTGGGCTTAGCCTACGAGCAGTACTTC. Protein: CASSVGLAYEQYF. The full variable domain, its missing parts supplied by reference TRBV9 and TRBJ2-7, is DSGVTQTPKHLITATGQRVTLRCSPRSGDLSVYWYQQSLDQGLQFLIQYYNGEERAKGNILERFSAQQFPDLHSELNLSSLELGDSALYFCASSVGLAYEQYFGPGTRLTVT.

The chain is built from TRBV6-6 and TRBJ2-7; 9 nucleotides align to TRBD1. Germline trimming cut 5 bases from V and 5 bases from J; bases unmatched to any gene: 7. Per the germline V gene, CDR1 is MNHNY and CDR2 is SVGAGI (reference sequence). This CDR3 spans 14 amino acids. The CDR3 sequence is CASSLDTGGHEQYF. In DNA form, the CDR3 reads TGTGCCAGCAGTCTTGATACAGGGGGCCACGAGCAGTACTTC.

There are a few counts of this clone. This sequence joins TRBV11-2 and TRBJ1-5, with unresolved D. Germline CDR1 SGHAT, CDR2 FQNNGV. The ends were cut back, 4 bases at V and 4 bases at J, with 2 bases in the middle. This CDR3 spans 11 amino acids. The CDR3 protein is CASSSNQPQHF. The CDR3 DNA sequence: TGTGCCAGCAGCTCAAATCAGCCCCAGCATTTT.

The chain recombines TRBV5-1 with TRBJ1-1; D is unclear. Per the germline V gene, CDR1 is SGHRS and CDR2 is YFSETQ. V was trimmed by 1 base and J by 2 bases, leaving 3 bases between them. This CDR3 is built from 12 residues. The CDR3 loop is CASSLSNTEAFF. Here the CDR3 DNA reads TGCGCCAGCAGCTTGAGCAACACTGAAGCTTTCTTT.

This chain joins TRBV5-1 and TRBJ1-1; 8 bases fit TRBD1. The V gene end was trimmed by 4 bases and the J gene end by 0 bases; junction bases not matched to a gene: 8. CDR3 length: 16 amino acids. In germline, CDR1 is SGHRS, CDR2 YFSETQ. Here the CDR3 reads CASSQRTGSMNTEAFF. The CDR3 DNA reads as TGCGCCAGCAGCCAGCGGACAGGGAGCATGAACACTGAAGCTTTCTTT.

V is TRBV27 and J is TRBJ1-5; D unresolved. The CDR3 has 14 residues. The germline gives CDR1 MNHEY, CDR2 SMNVEV (reference sequence). V lost 2 bases to trimming and J lost 5 bases, with 10 bases between them. CDR3 sequence: CASSLQRSDQPQHF. For the CDR3, the DNA is TGTGCCAGCAGTTTACAGAGGTCGGATCAGCCCCAGCATTTT.

The rearrangement links TRBV7-3 to TRBJ2-4, with 16 bases fitting TRBD2. CDR1 SGHTA and CDR2 FQGTGA come from the germline V gene. The CDR3 is 17 residues long. With V trimmed by 0 bases and J by 8 bases, 4 bases remained unmatched. Here the CDR3 DNA reads TGTGCCAGCAGCTTAACGGGACTAGCGGGAGGGGGCTACATTCAGTACTTC. Translated: CASSLTGLAGGGYIQYF.

V usage is TRBV2 and J usage is TRBJ1-5, with 8 bases matching TRBD1. Germline CDR1 reads SNHLY; CDR2 reads FYNNEI. J lost 0 bases, V lost 6 bases, and 4 bases had no gene match. The CDR3 is made up of 15 amino acids. The CDR3 protein is CASRDRENSNQPQHF. CDR3 sequence (DNA): TGTGCCAGCAGGGACAGGGAAAATAGCAATCAGCCCCAGCATTTT.

The chain couples TRBV13 to TRBJ2-1; maybe TRBD2 (5 bases). CDR3 length: 12 amino acids. Deletions cut 3 bases from V and 8 bases from J, with 8 bases between. Germline CDR1 and CDR2: PRHDT and FYEKMQ (reference sequence). The CDR3 DNA is TGTGCCAGCAGCTTCTCCGGGGATGAGCAGTTCTTC. Residues: CASSFSGDEQFF.

The chain joins TRBV9 to TRBJ1-1; perhaps TRBD1 as D (6 bases). V dropped 3 bases and J dropped 3 bases, with 21 bases sitting between them. Germline V gives CDR1 SGDLS, CDR2 YYNGEE. The CDR3 extends over 17 amino acids. CDR3 nucleotides: TGTGCCAGCAGCGCTCCTCGGGGGGGCAGGGTGGACACTGAAGCTTTCTTT. It yields the protein CASSAPRGGRVDTEAFF.

V is TRBV28 and J is TRBJ2-7; D is possibly TRBD1 (6 bases). The germline V and J ends were trimmed by 3 bases and 4 bases, with 7 bases remaining between them. The CDR3 length is 12 residues. Germline V gene lookup returns CDR1 MDHEN and CDR2 SYDVKM. In DNA, the CDR3 is TGTGCCAGCAGTTTTACAGGGTACGAGCAGTACTTC. This translates into CASSFTGYEQYF.

The rearrangement joins TRBV12-2 to TRBJ2-2; TRBD2 reflects the table's D call only, with no check against the DNA. TRBV12-2 counts as a pseudogene. This CDR3 spans 15 amino acids. In nucleotides, the CDR3 is TGTGCAAGTCGCTTAGCGCTGCGGGAGAGGCGGGAGCTGTTTTTT. It codes for CASRLALRERRELFF.

The CDR3 protein is CASSFSFTGELFF. In DNA, the CDR3 is TGTGCCAGCAGCTTCAGTTTCACCGGGGAGCTGTTTTTT. This rearrangement joins TRBV11-3 to TRBJ2-2; D ambiguous. With 3 bases removed from V and 4 bases from J, the gap between germline ends came to 6 bases. The CDR3 extends over 13 amino acids. CDR1 is SGHNT and CDR2 is YENEEA in the germline V gene.

The chain employs TRBV6-4 and TRBJ2-2; D remains unclear. Trimming took 0 bases from V and 4 from J, leaving 6 bases between them. CDR1 and CDR2 from the germline V gene are MRHNA and SNTAGT. CDR3 length: 14 amino acids. The CDR3 loop is CASSDSPSTGELFF. The CDR3 DNA sequence: TGTGCCAGCAGTGACTCGCCGAGCACCGGGGAGCTGTTTTTT.

This chain joins TRBV10-3 and TRBJ2-2, with a possible D match to TRBD2 (5 bases). V gave up 10 bases and J gave up 7 bases, with 19 bases separating them. The CDR3 sequence is 14 residues long. CDR1 is ENHRY and CDR2 is SYGVKD in the germline V gene. The CDR3 loop reads CASQRNSDGGELFF. Here the CDR3 DNA reads TGTGCCAGCCAGCGGAATAGTGATGGCGGGGAGCTGTTTTTT.

This chain joins TRBV28 and TRBJ1-5; 9 nucleotides line up with TRBD1. The CDR3 extends over 13 amino acids. The trim removed 10 bases at V and 4 bases at J, leaving 5 bases unmatched. The germline CDR1 and CDR2 sequences are MDHEN and SYDVKM. This chain's CDR3 is CATSTGGNQPQHF. The CDR3 coding sequence is TGTGCCACTTCGACAGGGGGGAATCAGCCCCAGCATTTT. Together with reference TRBV28 and TRBJ1-5, the CDR3 gives the full variable domain: DVKVTQSSRYLVKRTGEKVFLECVQDMDHENMFWYRQDPGLGLRLIYFSYDVKMKEKGDIPEGYSVSREKKERFSLILESASTNQTSMYLCATSTGGNQPQHFGDGTRLSIL.

This chain joins TRBV9 and TRBJ2-7; TRBD1 aligns across 9 bases. The CDR3 is 14 amino acids. With V trimmed by 0 bases and J by 4 bases, 2 bases remained unmatched. Germline V gene data show CDR1 as SGDLS and CDR2 as YYNGEE. CDR3 DNA sequence: TGTGCCAGCAGCGTAGGGACAGGGGATTACGAGCAGTACTTC. Protein sequence: CASSVGTGDYEQYF.

The chain employs TRBV5-4 and TRBJ2-7, with 12 bases that match TRBD2. The CDR3 runs 15 residues. Germline V gives CDR1 SGHNT, CDR2 YYREEE (reference sequence). V lost 4 bases and J lost 4; bases outside the gene matches: 6. CDR3 nucleotides: TGTGCCAGCAGCCCGGGACTAGCGGGCGTTTACGAGCAGTACTTC. Translating gives CASSPGLAGVYEQYF.

The chain joins TRBV30 to TRBJ1-2, with D possibly matching TRBD1 (6 bases). CDR3 length: 14 amino acids. Germline V gene sequence: CDR1 GTSNPN, CDR2 SVGIG (reference sequence). The V gene lost 4 bases and the J gene lost 8 bases, with 20 bases spanning the gap. The CDR3 DNA reads TGTGCCTGGACCTGGGCAGGGGATCTTGGCGGCTACACCTTC. It codes for CAWTWAGDLGGYTF.